This passage covers 29 T cell receptor beta chains from one sample sequenced in a study of blood T cell repertoires in COVID-19. TCRdb's copy holds only in-frame clones and misses some; the assay was immunoSEQ multiplex PCR. The sample consists of 250,000 or so clones, approximately 89% of them appearing once. The specimen was peripheral blood. These receptors were taken from a man in his forties or fifties with active or convalescent COVID-19.

The chain employs TRBV6-1 and TRBJ2-7, with D possibly being TRBD1 (6 bases). V was cut by 4 bases and J by 3 bases, with 22 bases left in between. Germline CDR1 and CDR2: MNHNS and SASEGT. There are 17 residues in the CDR3. In DNA, the CDR3 is TGTGCCAGCAGTGGTCTCCTCACAGGGAAGGGCGGCTACGAGCAGTACTTC. As protein: CASSGLLTGKGGYEQYF.

The V and J genes are TRBV24-1 and TRBJ2-6; D might be TRBD1 (6 bases). The CDR3 is 18 residues long. V gave up 2 bases and J gave up 2 bases, with 15 bases separating them. Germline CDR1 KGHDR, CDR2 SFDVKD. CDR3 residues: CATSDSGQPDAGANVLTF. The CDR3 region has the DNA TGTGCCACCAGTGATTCCGGACAGCCCGACGCTGGGGCCAACGTCCTGACTTTC.

The J gene is TRBJ1-2, the V gene TRBV11-2, with 10 bases identical to TRBD1. The CDR3 is 14 residues long. Germline V CDR1 and CDR2: SGHAT, FQNNGV. After removal of 4 bases from V and 2 bases from J, the junction contained 1 base not matched to a gene. The CDR3 sequence: CASSSGQGNYGYTF. CDR3 DNA: TGTGCCAGCAGCTCGGGACAGGGGAACTATGGCTACACCTTC.

The chain links TRBV3-1 (or the pseudogene TRBV3-2) to TRBJ2-2, with TRBD1 matching over 7 bases. Unmatched junction bases numbered 5, after V lost 9 bases and J lost 4 bases. This CDR3 spans 13 amino acids. Germline V gene sequence: CDR1 LGHDT, CDR2 YNNKEL (reference sequence). This CDR3 reads CASRQGRTGELFF. The CDR3 bases are TGTGCCAGTAGACAGGGTCGCACCGGGGAGCTGTTTTTT.

The rearrangement links TRBV12-3 or TRBV12-4 to TRBJ1-2; no clear D gene. The ends were cut back, 3 bases at V and 4 bases at J, with 9 bases in the middle. The CDR3 has 13 residues. The CDR3: CASSLDFSYGYTF. CDR3 nucleotide sequence: TGTGCCAGCAGTTTGGACTTTAGCTATGGCTACACCTTC.

In its sample, this clone was seen once. V gene TRBV5-8 combines with J gene TRBJ1-2; TRBD1 might be the D (6 bases). V dropped 4 bases and J dropped 2 bases, with 21 bases sitting between them. The length of the CDR3 is 17 residues. Looked up from germline, CDR1 is SGHTS and CDR2 is YDEGEE. The CDR3 here is CASSQTGSGMANYGYTF. The CDR3 DNA reads TGTGCCAGCAGCCAAACAGGGTCGGGTATGGCCAACTATGGCTACACCTTC.

The chain joins TRBV28 to TRBJ1-1; tentative D call: TRBD1 (5 bases). Trimming shortened V by 2 bases and J by 7 bases, and 17 bases separated the two germline ends. CDR3 length equals 15 residues. Looked up from germline, CDR1 is MDHEN and CDR2 is SYDVKM. The chain's CDR3 is CASSLGVEGPREAFF. CDR3 DNA: TGTGCCAGCAGTTTAGGGGTGGAGGGGCCCCGTGAAGCTTTCTTT.

This clone was seen a single time. The V call is TRBV24-1, the J call TRBJ2-2; D might be TRBD1 (6 bases). CDR1 and CDR2 from the germline V gene are KGHDR and SFDVKD. The ends were cut back, 2 bases at V and 6 bases at J, with 12 bases in the middle. The CDR3 sequence is 15 residues long. The CDR3 DNA follows: TGTGCCACCAGTGATTCCGACAGGCCCTCCGGGGAGCTGTTTTTT. It is translated as CATSDSDRPSGELFF.

J is TRBJ2-1 and V is TRBV7-3, with 11 bases that match TRBD2. Germline V gene data show CDR1 as SGHTA and CDR2 as FQGTGA. There are 17 residues in the CDR3. After removal of 3 bases from V and 0 bases from J, the junction contained 4 bases not matched to a gene. The CDR3 DNA sequence: TGTGCCAGCAGCTTGACTAGCGGGACTAGCTCCTACAATGAGCAGTTCTTC. It specifies CASSLTSGTSSYNEQFF.

A single count supports this clone. The genes are TRBV4-2 and TRBJ1-4; TRBD1 is a possible D gene (6 bases). In germline, CDR1 is LGHNA, CDR2 YNFKEQ. Deletions cut 4 bases from V and 8 bases from J, with 17 bases between. The CDR3 spans 15 residues. CDR3 sequence: CASSRAGGGEEKLFF. The DNA for the CDR3 is TGTGCCAGCAGCCGGGCTGGAGGGGGGGAAGAAAAACTGTTTTTT.

The J gene is TRBJ2-1, the V gene TRBV7-6; D is possibly TRBD1 (6 bases). Germline V lookup: CDR1 SGHVS, CDR2 FNYEAQ. V gave up 1 base and J gave up 5 bases, with 15 bases separating them. CDR3 length equals 16 residues. CDR3: CASSLGGGAAHNEQFF. Written as DNA, the CDR3 is TGTGCCAGCAGCTTAGGAGGGGGTGCCGCCCACAATGAGCAGTTCTTC.

This sequence joins TRBV12-3 or TRBV12-4 and TRBJ2-1; 7 nucleotides line up with TRBD2. The J segment lost 7 bases and the V segment lost 6 bases, leaving 6 bases of the junction unmatched. The CDR3 spans 13 residues. The CDR3 is CASRPRLANEQFF. The CDR3 nucleotides read TGTGCCAGCAGACCGCGACTAGCAAATGAGCAGTTCTTC.

About this clone: Other DNA sequences of this sample code for an identical CDR3. V gene TRBV7-6 combines with J gene TRBJ1-1; D remains unclear. CDR3 length: 13 amino acids. CDR1 and CDR2 from the germline V gene are SGHVS and FNYEAQ. Trimming stripped 1 base from V and 2 bases from J, with 5 bases between. Here the CDR3 reads CASSLGANTEAFF. CDR3 in DNA: TGTGCCAGCAGCTTAGGGGCAAACACTGAAGCTTTCTTT. The entire variable domain, with the rest obtained from reference TRBV7-6 and TRBJ1-1, is as follows: GAGVSQSPRYKVTKRGQDVALRCDPISGHVSLYWYRQALGQGPEFLTYFNYEAQQDKSGLPNDRFSAERPEGSISTLTIQRTEQRDSAMYRCASSLGANTEAFFGQGTRLTVV.

The genes are TRBV28 and TRBJ2-5; 7 bases line up with TRBD1. The CDR3 is 15 amino acids. The J segment lost 2 bases and the V segment lost 3 bases, leaving 6 bases of the junction unmatched. CDR1 and CDR2 from the germline V gene are MDHEN and SYDVKM. CDR3 DNA sequence: TGTGCCAGCAGTTTGCGACAGGGTACACAAGAGACCCAGTACTTC. Translating it yields CASSLRQGTQETQYF.

Note on this clone: At the DNA level, this CDR3 is encoded by other sequences in the same sample as well. The chain joins TRBV4-2 to TRBJ2-5; D is perhaps TRBD2 (7 bases). The CDR3 spans 15 residues. Germline CDR1 is LGHNA and CDR2 is YNFKEQ. Trimming shortened V by 0 bases and J by 1 base, and 9 bases separated the two germline ends. The CDR3 DNA is TGTGCCAGCAGCCAAGATAGGGGGGGCCAAGAGACCCAGTACTTC. It yields the protein CASSQDRGGQETQYF.

In this sample, this clone turned up once. The genes are TRBV27 and TRBJ1-2; possible D gene TRBD1, 5 bases. The CDR3 length is 18 residues. CDR1 and CDR2 from the germline V gene are MNHEY and SMNVEV (reference sequence). Trimming took 2 bases from V and 4 from J, leaving 23 bases between them. The CDR3 DNA sequence: TGTGCCAGCAGTTTACGTCCCGGGACTCAGGGCTTCGGCTATGGCTACACCTTC. Its translation is CASSLRPGTQGFGYGYTF.

The chain employs TRBV2 and TRBJ1-5; 9 positions match TRBD1. Germline V gene sequence: CDR1 SNHLY, CDR2 FYNNEI. Trimming at V came to 6 bases and at J to 6 bases, leaving 9 bases not matched to a gene. CDR3 length: 15 residues. The CDR3 is CASRNRGRPGQPQHF. The CDR3 DNA reads as TGTGCCAGCAGGAACAGGGGGCGCCCAGGTCAGCCCCAGCATTTT. The entire variable domain, with the rest obtained from reference TRBV2 and TRBJ1-5, is as follows: EPEVTQTPSHQVTQMGQEVILRCVPISNHLYFYWYRQILGQKVEFLVSFYNNEISEKSEIFDDQFSVERPDGSNFTLKIRSTKLEDSAMYFCASRNRGRPGQPQHFGDGTRLSIL.

This chain joins TRBV19 and TRBJ1-6, with a tentative D call TRBD1 (6 bases). The CDR3 loop spans 16 amino acids. The V gene's germline CDR1 is LNHDA and CDR2 SQIVND (reference sequence). V lost 5 bases to trimming and J lost 6 bases, with 17 bases between them. CDR3 residues: CASSPGSGGLNSPLHF. CDR3 DNA sequence: TGTGCCAGTAGTCCCGGTTCGGGGGGCCTTAATTCACCCCTCCACTTT.

V gene TRBV28 combines with J gene TRBJ1-4; D is unresolved. Trimming took off 8 bases at V and 3 bases at J, with 10 bases between the two ends. CDR3 size: 13 residues. The germline CDR1 and CDR2 sequences are MDHEN and SYDVKM. The CDR3 sequence is CASLDSSNEKLFF. The CDR3 coding sequence is TGTGCCAGCTTAGATTCTTCTAATGAAAAACTGTTTTTT.

The chain uses TRBV15 and TRBJ1-2; perhaps TRBD1 as D (5 bases). CDR3 length equals 14 residues. Germline loops: CDR1 LNHNV, CDR2 YYDKDF (reference sequence). Trimming cost V 3 bases and J 8 bases, with 16 bases left between them. The CDR3 nucleotides read TGTGCCACCAGCAGTGGGGCCCCTCGGCGCGGCTACACCTTC. It codes for CATSSGAPRRGYTF.

The chain joins TRBV5-4 to TRBJ2-3; tentatively, D is TRBD2 (6 bases). The CDR3 has 18 amino acids. Trimming removed 4 bases at V and 4 bases at J, with 25 bases between. The V gene's germline CDR1 is SGHNT and CDR2 YYREEE (reference sequence). The DNA for the CDR3 is TGTGCCAGCAGCGGGGCGTTAGGTGAGGGGACTGGGGCAGATACGCAGTATTTT. As protein: CASSGALGEGTGADTQYF. Using reference TRBV5-4 and TRBJ2-3 for the parts outside the CDR3, the full variable domain is ETGVTQSPTHLIKTRGQQVTLRCSSQSGHNTVSWYQQALGQGPQFIFQYYREEENGRGNFPPRFSGLQFPNYSSELNVNALELDDSALYLCASSGALGEGTGADTQYFGPGTRLTVL.

This clone was counted between two and nine times. The chain is built from TRBV3-1 (or the pseudogene TRBV3-2) and TRBJ2-7; 8 bases match TRBD1. J lost 3 bases, V lost 4 bases, and 14 bases had no gene match. CDR1 and CDR2 from the germline V gene are LGHDT and YNNKEL (reference sequence). The CDR3 is made up of 17 amino acids. The CDR3 sequence is CASSRIRDQGAGYEQYF. The DNA of the CDR3 is TGTGCCAGCAGCCGCATCCGAGACCAGGGGGCCGGCTACGAGCAGTACTTC.

The chain carries TRBV4-1 and TRBJ2-2; possible D gene TRBD1, 6 bases. Looked up from germline, CDR1 is MGHRA and CDR2 is YSYEKL. CDR3 size: 14 residues. V was shortened by 6 bases and J by 1 base, with 9 bases between the two germline ends. Here the CDR3 DNA reads TGCGCCAGCAGTGGCAGGGGGAACACCGGGGAGCTGTTTTTT. This encodes CASSGRGNTGELFF.

The chain employs TRBV29-1 and TRBJ1-2; D remains ambiguous. This CDR3 contains 14 residues. V was clipped by 1 base and J by 0 bases, with 9 bases between them. The germline gives CDR1 SQVTM, CDR2 ANQGSEA. CDR3 sequence reads: CSVEATSANYGYTF. Here the CDR3 DNA reads TGCAGCGTTGAAGCGACATCAGCTAACTATGGCTACACCTTC.

CDR3: CASSEPGQGLSYEQYF. The DNA of the CDR3 is TGTGCCAGCAGCGAACCGGGACAGGGCCTCTCCTACGAGCAGTACTTC. This rearrangement joins TRBV7-2 to TRBJ2-7; 9 bases map to TRBD1. In germline, CDR1 is SGHTA, CDR2 FQGNSA. This CDR3 spans 16 amino acids. With V trimmed by 5 bases and J by 0 bases, 8 bases remained unmatched. Supplemented by reference TRBV7-2 and TRBJ2-7, the full variable domain reads GAGVSQSPSNKVTEKGKDVELRCDPISGHTALYWYRQSLGQGLEFLIYFQGNSAPDKSGLPSDRFSAERTGGSVSTLTIQRTQQEDSAVYLCASSEPGQGLSYEQYFGPGTRLTVT.

V gene TRBV19 combines with J gene TRBJ1-5, with D perhaps TRBD1 (6 bases). Germline CDR1 LNHDA, CDR2 SQIVND (reference sequence). The CDR3 length is 15 residues. V was trimmed by 6 bases and J by 4 bases, leaving 16 bases between them. CDR3 sequence (DNA): TGTGCCAGTAGGGGAACAGGGAGCTCTAATCAGCCCCAGCATTTT. It yields the protein CASRGTGSSNQPQHF. Together with reference TRBV19 and TRBJ1-5, the CDR3 gives the full variable domain: DGGITQSPKYLFRKEGQNVTLSCEQNLNHDAMYWYRQDPGQGLRLIYYSQIVNDFQKGDIAEGYSVSREKKESFPLTVTSAQKNPTAFYLCASRGTGSSNQPQHFGDGTRLSIL.

The V and J genes are TRBV29-1 and TRBJ2-5; D is perhaps TRBD1 (6 bases). V was pared by 7 bases and J by 5 bases, with 14 bases between. The CDR3 spans 12 residues. Germline V gives CDR1 SQVTM, CDR2 ANQGSEA. In DNA, the CDR3 is TGCAGCGCCTCGACAGGCTCGGAGACCCAGTACTTC. This encodes CSASTGSETQYF.

The V and J genes are TRBV11-3 and TRBJ1-3; D is possibly TRBD1 (6 bases). The length of the CDR3 is 13 residues. CDR1 and CDR2 from the germline V gene are SGHNT and YENEEA. The V end lost 3 bases, the J end lost 8 bases, and 11 bases lay between the germline ends. The CDR3 spells CASSFSQGDTIYF. The DNA of the CDR3 is TGTGCCAGCAGCTTCTCACAGGGAGACACCATATATTTT. Combining the CDR3 with reference TRBV11-3 and TRBJ1-3 gives the whole variable domain EAGVVQSPRYKIIEKKQPVAFWCNPISGHNTLYWYLQNLGQGPELLIRYENEEAVDDSQLPKDRFSAERLKGVDSTLKIQPAELGDSAVYLCASSFSQGDTIYFGEGSWLTVV.

The V gene is TRBV19, the J gene TRBJ1-1, with 9 bases that match TRBD1. The junction had 19 bases not matched to a gene; V was cut back by 4 bases and J by 4 bases. CDR1 is LNHDA and CDR2 is SQIVND in the germline V gene (reference sequence). The CDR3 has 19 amino acids. Here the CDR3 DNA reads TGTGCCAGTAGTACCCTGTTTACGTTATGGACAGGGGCTTTCACTGAAGCTTTCTTT. This translates into CASSTLFTLWTGAFTEAFF.